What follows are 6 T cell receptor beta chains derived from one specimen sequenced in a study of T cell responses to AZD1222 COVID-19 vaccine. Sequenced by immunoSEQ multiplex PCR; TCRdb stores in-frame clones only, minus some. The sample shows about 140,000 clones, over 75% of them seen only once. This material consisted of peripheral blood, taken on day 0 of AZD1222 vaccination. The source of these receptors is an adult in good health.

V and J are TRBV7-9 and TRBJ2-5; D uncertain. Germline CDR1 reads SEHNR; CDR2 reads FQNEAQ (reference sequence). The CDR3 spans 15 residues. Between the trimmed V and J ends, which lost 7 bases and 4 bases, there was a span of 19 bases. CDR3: CASNTPPASPETQYF. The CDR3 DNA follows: TGTGCCAGCAACACCCCCCCGGCCTCCCCAGAGACCCAGTACTTC.

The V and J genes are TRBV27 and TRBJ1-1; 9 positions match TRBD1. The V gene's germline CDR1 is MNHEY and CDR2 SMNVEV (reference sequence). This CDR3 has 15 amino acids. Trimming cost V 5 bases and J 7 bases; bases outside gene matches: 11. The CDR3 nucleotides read TGTGCCAGCAGTGCAGACAGGGGGTTCATGAATGAAGCTTTCTTT. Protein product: CASSADRGFMNEAFF.

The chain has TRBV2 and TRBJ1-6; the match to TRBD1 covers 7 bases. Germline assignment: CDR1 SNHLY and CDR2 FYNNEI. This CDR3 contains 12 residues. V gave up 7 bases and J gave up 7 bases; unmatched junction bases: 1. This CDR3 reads CASTGGNSPLHF. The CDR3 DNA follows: TGTGCCAGCACAGGGGGAAATTCACCCCTCCACTTT.

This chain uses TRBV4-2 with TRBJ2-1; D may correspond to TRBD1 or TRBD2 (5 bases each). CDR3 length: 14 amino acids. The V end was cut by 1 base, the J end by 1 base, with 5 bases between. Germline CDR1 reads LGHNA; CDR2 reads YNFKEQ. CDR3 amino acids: CASSQGGSYNEQFF. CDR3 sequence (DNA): TGTGCCAGCAGCCAAGGGGGGTCCTACAATGAGCAGTTCTTC.

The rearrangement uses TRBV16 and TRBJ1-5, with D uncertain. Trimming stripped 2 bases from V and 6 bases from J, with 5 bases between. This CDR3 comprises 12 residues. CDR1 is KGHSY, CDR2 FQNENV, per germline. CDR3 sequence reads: CASSQASQPQHF. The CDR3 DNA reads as TGTGCCAGCAGCCAAGCGAGTCAGCCCCAGCATTTT.

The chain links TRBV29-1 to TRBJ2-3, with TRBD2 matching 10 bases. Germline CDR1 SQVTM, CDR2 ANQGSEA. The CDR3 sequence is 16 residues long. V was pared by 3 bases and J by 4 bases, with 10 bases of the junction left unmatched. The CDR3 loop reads CSVDGVLAGAADTQYF. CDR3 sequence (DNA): TGCAGCGTTGATGGGGTCCTAGCGGGAGCCGCAGATACGCAGTATTTT.